The next 31 T cell receptor beta chains were all read from a single sample in a study of cytomegalovirus exposure and HLA in healthy donors. PCR amplification relied on 60 Vbeta primers (plus 13 Jbeta primers). Some clones are missing from TCRdb's copy, which holds only in-frame ones; the method was immunoSEQ multiplex PCR. The repertoire holds about 240,000 clones, with around 80% as singletons. Sequencing was carried out using PBMCs. The receptors come from a woman aged 40-49 years in good health and CMV-seropositive.

The V gene is TRBV4-1, the J gene TRBJ2-5, with 8 bases that match TRBD2. CDR1 and CDR2 (germline): MGHRA, YSYEKL. The CDR3 has 14 residues. The V and J ends lost 2 bases and 5 bases, in that order; junction bases with no gene match: 4. CDR3 sequence: CASSQPGGSETQYF. The CDR3 DNA sequence: TGCGCCAGCAGCCAACCGGGAGGGAGCGAGACCCAGTACTTC.

The CDR3 loop is CASSLNTPGPHYGYTF. DNA of the CDR3: TGTGCCAGCAGCTTGAATACACCGGGTCCGCACTATGGCTACACCTTC. The V gene is TRBV11-2, the J gene TRBJ1-2, with D hard to call. This CDR3 region has 16 residues. Per germline, CDR1 SGHAT and CDR2 FQNNGV. With 3 bases removed from V and 3 bases from J, the gap between germline ends came to 17 bases.

This clone has only a few counts. The chain is built from TRBV5-4 and TRBJ1-1; 7 bases agree with TRBD1. The CDR3 has 14 residues. Looked up from germline, CDR1 is SGHNT and CDR2 is YYREEE (reference sequence). Losses at the gene ends were 3 bases for V and 1 base for J; bases not matched to a gene: 3. The CDR3 loop reads CASSWDRANTEAFF. CDR3 in DNA: TGTGCCAGCAGCTGGGACAGAGCGAACACTGAAGCTTTCTTT.

The chain employs TRBV7-9 and TRBJ2-5, with TRBD1 matching over 7 bases. After removal of 2 bases from V and 4 bases from J, the junction contained 4 bases not matched to a gene. The germline gives CDR1 SEHNR, CDR2 FQNEAQ (reference sequence). The CDR3 extends over 14 amino acids. The CDR3 loop reads CASSLPGGGETQYF. The CDR3 DNA sequence: TGTGCCAGCAGCTTACCAGGGGGTGGAGAGACCCAGTACTTC. The full variable domain, its missing parts supplied by reference TRBV7-9 and TRBJ2-5, is DTGVSQNPRHKITKRGQNVTFRCDPISEHNRLYWYRQTLGQGPEFLTYFQNEAQLEKSRLLSDRFSAERPKGSFSTLEIQRTEQGDSAMYLCASSLPGGGETQYFGPGTRLLVL.

The J gene is TRBJ1-1, the V gene TRBV18; possibly TRBD1 for D (6 bases). Germline V gene data show CDR1 as KGHSH and CDR2 as LQKENI. The CDR3 covers 16 residues. Trimming stripped 4 bases from V and 1 base from J, with 16 bases between. The CDR3 region has the DNA TGTGCCAGCTCACGGATCCAGGGGACGGAGAACACTGAAGCTTTCTTT. Protein product: CASSRIQGTENTEAFF.

The rearrangement joins TRBV5-1 to TRBJ2-1, with 9 bases that match TRBD2. The V segment lost 4 bases and the J segment 3 bases; nucleotides outside the gene matches: 8. The V gene's germline CDR1 is SGHRS and CDR2 YFSETQ. CDR3 length: 16 amino acids. The CDR3 DNA is TGCGCCAGCAGCACTCAGACTAGCGGTATCTACAATGAGCAGTTCTTC. Translation: CASSTQTSGIYNEQFF.

This clone has just one count. The genes are TRBV10-2 and TRBJ2-3; 7 bases match TRBD1. The V and J ends lost 9 bases and 6 bases, in that order; junction bases with no gene match: 9. CDR3 size: 13 residues. The germline V gene encodes CDR1 WSHSY and CDR2 SAAADI. In DNA form, the CDR3 reads TGCGCCAGTAACAGGGGTCCAACTGATACGCAGTATTTT. Translated, it gives CASNRGPTDTQYF.

This clone was seen only a few times. The chain links TRBV7-9 to TRBJ1-4; D is unclear. Looked up from germline, CDR1 is SEHNR and CDR2 is FQNEAQ (reference sequence). The ends were cut back, 4 bases at V and 5 bases at J, with 11 bases in the middle. The CDR3 is 14 amino acids. The CDR3 sequence is CASSSYRENEKLFF. The CDR3 DNA reads as TGTGCCAGCAGCTCCTACCGGGAGAATGAAAAACTGTTTTTT.

The V gene is TRBV6-4, the J gene TRBJ2-1, with 10 bases that match TRBD2. The CDR3 length is 14 residues. From germline, CDR1 is MRHNA and CDR2 SNTAGT. Trimming removed 5 bases from V and 4 bases from J; junction bases left unmatched: 2. The chain's CDR3 is CASSRTSGYNEQFF. In nucleotides, the CDR3 is TGTGCCAGCAGTCGGACTAGCGGATACAATGAGCAGTTCTTC.

The gene calls are TRBV10-3 and TRBJ2-7; no definite D call. CDR1 and CDR2 from the germline V gene are ENHRY and SYGVKD. This CDR3 spans 12 amino acids. V was trimmed by 3 bases and J by 3 bases, leaving 6 bases between them. The CDR3 DNA sequence: TGTGCCATCAGTGACAGGTACTACGAGCAGTACTTC. Protein product: CAISDRYYEQYF.

V and J are TRBV7-9 and TRBJ2-5, with a possible D match to TRBD2 (5 bases). There are 15 residues in the CDR3. Germline lookup yields CDR1 SEHNR and CDR2 FQNEAQ (reference sequence). V shed 1 base and J shed 3 bases, with 12 bases lying between them. CDR3 protein: CASSLGQDWKETQYF. As DNA, the CDR3 is TGTGCCAGCAGCTTAGGGCAGGACTGGAAAGAGACCCAGTACTTC.

The rearrangement uses TRBV6-1 and TRBJ2-7; TRBD2 agrees at 14 bases. The CDR3 contains 16 residues. Germline V gene data show CDR1 as MNHNS and CDR2 as SASEGT. J was trimmed by 6 bases and V by 4 bases; bases with no gene match: 8. CDR3 sequence (DNA): TGTGCCAGCAGTGGGGGGACTAGCGGGAGATCGGGCGAGCAGTACTTC. This codes for CASSGGTSGRSGEQYF.

A few counts support this clone. The chain employs TRBV6-1 and TRBJ1-1, with 7 bases fitting TRBD1. Germline CDR1 is MNHNS and CDR2 is SASEGT. CDR3 length: 13 residues. The junction had 11 bases not matched to a gene; V was cut back by 9 bases and J by 7 bases. Here the CDR3 reads CASSGTVDREAFF. CDR3 coding DNA: TGTGCCAGTTCCGGGACAGTCGACCGTGAAGCTTTCTTT.

The chain is built from TRBV7-3 and TRBJ1-2, with TRBD1 matching 7 bases. J lost 2 bases, V lost 5 bases, and 8 bases had no gene match. Germline V gene data show CDR1 as SGHTA and CDR2 as FQGTGA. This CDR3 spans 15 amino acids. The CDR3 sequence is CASSTTGEGNYGYTF. The CDR3 DNA reads TGTGCCAGCAGCACAACAGGGGAAGGGAACTATGGCTACACCTTC.

The rearrangement uses TRBV7-2 and TRBJ2-3; 15 bases line up with TRBD2. The J segment lost 4 bases and the V segment lost 6 bases, leaving 5 bases of the junction unmatched. Looked up from germline, CDR1 is SGHTA and CDR2 is FQGNSA. The CDR3 has 16 amino acids. As DNA, the CDR3 is TGTGCCAGCAGATGGACTAGCGGGGGGGCAGCAGATACGCAGTATTTT. Protein sequence: CASRWTSGGAADTQYF.

V gene TRBV19 combines with J gene TRBJ2-7, with a weak D call TRBD2 (5 bases). This CDR3 is built from 13 residues. Trimming shortened V by 5 bases and J by 6 bases, and 14 bases separated the two germline ends. Germline V gene data show CDR1 as LNHDA and CDR2 as SQIVND (reference sequence). CDR3 loop: CASSLLRSGEQYF. The CDR3 DNA sequence: TGTGCCAGTAGTCTCCTAAGGAGCGGCGAGCAGTACTTC.

Concerning this clone: An end of the junction differs from the germline gene, which may be a read error. This chain connects TRBV5-1 to TRBJ1-6; D ambiguous. The CDR3 sequence is 14 residues long. Germline CDR1 SGHRS, CDR2 YFSETQ. CDR3: CASSRSRTNSPLHF. The CDR3 bases are TGCGCCAGCAGCCGGAGCAGGACTAATTCACCTCTCCACTTT.

V usage is TRBV18 and J usage is TRBJ2-7; tentative D call: TRBD2 (6 bases). Deletions cut 6 bases from V and 1 base from J, with 13 bases between. Per germline, CDR1 KGHSH and CDR2 LQKENI. The CDR3 has 14 amino acids. CDR3 loop: CASSPEGRSYEQYF. In DNA form, the CDR3 reads TGTGCCAGCTCTCCGGAGGGGAGGTCCTACGAGCAGTACTTC.

Comment on this clone: Other DNA sequences in this specimen translate into the identical CDR3. The chain uses TRBV5-1 and TRBJ2-2; D ambiguous. Germline-derived CDR1 and CDR2 are SGHRS and YFSETQ. V was clipped by 0 bases and J by 1 base, with 4 bases between them. This CDR3 contains 14 residues. CDR3 loop: CASSLDLNTGELFF. CDR3 nucleotide sequence: TGCGCCAGCAGCTTGGACTTGAACACCGGGGAGCTGTTTTTT.

A single count supports this clone. This sequence joins TRBV5-4 and TRBJ2-5; 12 bases fit TRBD2. Germline-derived CDR1 and CDR2 are SGHNT and YYREEE (reference sequence). The CDR3 contains 16 residues. Unmatched junction bases numbered 5, after V lost 1 base and J lost 4 bases. In nucleotides, the CDR3 is TGTGCCAGCAGCTTGAGACTAGCGGGAGTAATAGAGACCCAGTACTTC. This sequence encodes CASSLRLAGVIETQYF.

This rearrangement joins TRBV7-9 to TRBJ2-6; D perhaps matches TRBD1 (5 bases). The CDR3 sequence is 17 residues long. The V gene's germline CDR1 is SEHNR and CDR2 FQNEAQ (reference sequence). V was pared by 2 bases and J by 1 base, with 12 bases between. CDR3 nucleotide sequence: TGTGCCAGCAGCTTAAAGACAGCCCGATCTGGGGCCAACGTCCTGACTTTC. Encoded protein: CASSLKTARSGANVLTF.

This clone was seen a single time. The rearrangement links TRBV7-9 to TRBJ2-5; 9 bases line up with TRBD2. The germline gives CDR1 SEHNR, CDR2 FQNEAQ (reference sequence). The CDR3 has 14 amino acids. J was trimmed by 1 base and V by 6 bases; bases with no gene match: 3. CDR3 protein: CASSSTSGQETQYF. The CDR3, as DNA: TGTGCCAGCAGTTCGACTAGCGGCCAAGAGACCCAGTACTTC.

The gene calls are TRBV7-6 and TRBJ1-1; no clear D. The CDR3 is 14 residues long. Germline V gives CDR1 SGHVS, CDR2 FNYEAQ. Trimming pared 2 bases from V and 2 bases from J, leaving 9 bases between. The chain's CDR3 is CASSLRGENTEAFF. DNA for the CDR3: TGTGCCAGCAGCTTACGCGGGGAAAACACTGAAGCTTTCTTT.

The chain has TRBV5-1 and TRBJ1-4, with D possibly being TRBD1 (5 bases). Germline V gives CDR1 SGHRS, CDR2 YFSETQ. This CDR3 is built from 15 residues. With 4 bases removed from V and 8 bases from J, the gap between germline ends came to 18 bases. In DNA form, the CDR3 reads TGCGCCAGCAGCGTCACAGGTCAAGCCGGGGAAAAACTGTTTTTT. Protein product: CASSVTGQAGEKLFF.

V and J are TRBV5-1 and TRBJ2-3; weak D call: TRBD1 (6 bases). This CDR3 comprises 14 residues. The germline gives CDR1 SGHRS, CDR2 YFSETQ. V lost 0 bases to trimming and J lost 3 bases, with 8 bases between them. CDR3 in amino acids: CASSLDRVTDTQYF. Written as DNA, the CDR3 is TGCGCCAGCAGCTTGGACAGGGTGACAGATACGCAGTATTTT.

The chain uses TRBV7-2 and TRBJ2-7, with a tentative D call TRBD2 (7 bases). The germline gives CDR1 SGHTA, CDR2 FQGNSA. The CDR3 runs to 16 residues. V lost 5 bases and J lost 3, with 20 bases in between. In DNA, the CDR3 is TGTGCCAGCAGCAAAGGGGGGGCGGGGCCGATCTACGAGCAGTACTTC. It translates to CASSKGGAGPIYEQYF.

This clone was seen only a few times. This chain uses TRBV18 with TRBJ1-2; D possibly corresponds to TRBD1 (5 bases). The CDR3 covers 13 residues. With 6 bases removed from V and 4 bases from J, the gap between germline ends came to 12 bases. Germline V gene sequence: CDR1 KGHSH, CDR2 LQKENI. CDR3 coding DNA: TGTGCCAGCTCCTCGACAGCCTCCTATGGCTACACCTTC. Protein product: CASSSTASYGYTF. Full variable domain (missing parts from reference TRBV18 and TRBJ1-2): NAGVMQNPRHLVRRRGQEARLRCSPMKGHSHVYWYRQLPEEGLKFMVYLQKENIIDESGMPKERFSAEFPKEGPSILRIQQVVRGDSAAYFCASSSTASYGYTFGSGTRLTVV.

V and J are TRBV7-2 and TRBJ2-7, with TRBD1 matching 11 bases. The junction had 12 bases not matched to a gene; V was cut back by 7 bases and J by 7 bases. The CDR3 spans 15 residues. Germline CDR1 is SGHTA and CDR2 is FQGNSA. DNA for the CDR3: TGTGCCAGCAACTCGGACAGGGGGCGCGTCGGAGAGCAGTACTTC. Its translation: CASNSDRGRVGEQYF.

Only a few counts were recorded for this clone. The chain links TRBV11-2 to TRBJ2-1; 7 bases align to TRBD1. The trim removed 5 bases at V and 10 bases at J, leaving 8 bases unmatched. Germline values: CDR1 SGHAT, CDR2 FQNNGV. This CDR3 comprises 13 residues. The CDR3 is CASSIVRTGEQFF. CDR3 in DNA: TGTGCCAGCAGCATTGTGCGGACAGGCGAGCAGTTCTTC.

This clone has just one count. Here the CDR3 omits its conserved ending phenylalanine or tryptophan, so a read error is the likely source. This chain joins TRBV5-6 and TRBJ1-6, with 12 positions matching TRBD1. This CDR3 spans 16 amino acids. Germline CDR1 and CDR2: SGHDT and YYEEEE. V gave up 0 bases and J gave up 11 bases; unmatched junction bases: 6. CDR3 nucleotides: TGTGCCAGCAGCTTGGCCGGGACAGGGGGCTCGACACCCCTCCACCTT. This gives the protein CASSLAGTGGSTPLHL.

The V and J genes are TRBV6-6 and TRBJ2-2, with D maybe TRBD1 (6 bases). The CDR3 totals 14 residues. CDR1 is MNHNY and CDR2 is SVGAGI in the germline V gene (reference sequence). V lost 7 bases, J lost 1 base, and 10 bases lay in between. For the CDR3, the DNA is TGTGCCAGCAATAGGGGACAGAACACCGGGGAGCTGTTTTTT. Its translation is CASNRGQNTGELFF.